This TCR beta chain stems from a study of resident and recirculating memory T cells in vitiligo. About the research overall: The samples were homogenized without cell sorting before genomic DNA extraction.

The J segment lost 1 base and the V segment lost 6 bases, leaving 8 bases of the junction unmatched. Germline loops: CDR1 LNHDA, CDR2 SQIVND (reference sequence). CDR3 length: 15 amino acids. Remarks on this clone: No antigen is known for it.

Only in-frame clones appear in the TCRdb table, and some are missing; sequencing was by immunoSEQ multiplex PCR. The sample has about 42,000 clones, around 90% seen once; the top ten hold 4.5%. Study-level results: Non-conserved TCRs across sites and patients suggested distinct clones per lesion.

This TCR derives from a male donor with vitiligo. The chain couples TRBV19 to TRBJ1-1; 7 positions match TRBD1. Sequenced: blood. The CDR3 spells CASRNAGGANTEAFF. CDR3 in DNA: TGTGCCAGTAGAAACGCAGGGGGTGCGAACACTGAAGCTTTCTTT.